Shown below are 24 T cell receptor beta chains from a single sample sequenced in a study of human T cells and chemical hapten exposure. TCRdb reprocessed the RACE reads with MiXCR, giving one entry per CDR3 protein. The sample comprises around 92,000 distinct CDR3 sequences, 9.5% to 14% of which are singletons, and around 3.1% rests with the top ten. Described time point: pre-sensitization, week 0. Treatment indicated: therapeutic diphenylcyclopropenone sensitization with weekly scalp DPC. Sequencing used whole blood, obtained in connection with sensitization to the hapten diphenylcyclopropenone (DPC). These receptors originate from an older woman with alopecia areata. Some clones in this sample may be carry-over from other donors' samples.

This clonotype has a count of ten or more. This chain joins TRBV6-6 and TRBJ2-1; the match to TRBD2 covers 16 bases. The germline gives CDR1 MNHNY, CDR2 SVGAGI (reference sequence). Trimming at V came to 4 bases and at J to 7 bases, leaving 10 bases not matched to a gene. CDR3 length equals 18 residues. Here the CDR3 DNA reads TGTGCCAGCAGTTGGGTAGGGACTAGCGGGGGGGGTAGGAATGAGCAGTTCTTC. Protein product: CASSWVGTSGGGRNEQFF.

V usage is TRBV18 and J usage is TRBJ2-3; 9 bases agree with TRBD2. Trimming took 1 base from V and 0 from J; bases not matched to a gene: 5. Germline V gene sequence: CDR1 KGHSH, CDR2 LQKENI. This CDR3 contains 17 residues. In nucleotides, the CDR3 is TGTGCCAGCTCACCACGGCTAGCGGGGATAAGCACAGATACGCAGTATTTT. It is translated as CASSPRLAGISTDTQYF. The full variable domain, with the rest looked up from reference TRBV18 and TRBJ2-3, is NAGVMQNPRHLVRRRGQEARLRCSPMKGHSHVYWYRQLPEEGLKFMVYLQKENIIDESGMPKERFSAEFPKEGPSILRIQQVVRGDSAAYFCASSPRLAGISTDTQYFGPGTRLTVL.

This clonotype has a handful of counts. The genes are TRBV30 and TRBJ2-1; 15 bases line up with TRBD2. The CDR3 contains 19 residues. Losses at the gene ends were 1 base for V and 6 bases for J; bases not matched to a gene: 13. Germline V gene data show CDR1 as GTSNPN and CDR2 as SVGIG (reference sequence). CDR3 DNA: TGTGCCTGGAGTGCCGCGCAGTGGACTAGCGGGGGGGAAAGCAATGAGCAGTTCTTC. Encoded protein: CAWSAAQWTSGGESNEQFF. The full variable domain, in which reference TRBV30 and TRBJ2-1 provide the parts outside the CDR3, is SQTIHQWPATLVQPVGSPLSLECTVEGTSNPNLYWYRQAAGRGLQLLFYSVGIGQISSEVPQNLSASRPQDRQFILSSKKLLLSDSGFYLCAWSAAQWTSGGESNEQFFGPGTRLTVL.

Only a few counts were recorded for this clonotype. This sequence joins TRBV5-4 and TRBJ2-7, with 9 bases lining up with TRBD2. CDR3 length equals 16 residues. Germline V gene data show CDR1 as SGHNT and CDR2 as YYREEE (reference sequence). V was pared by 4 bases and J by 3 bases, with 11 bases of the junction left unmatched. The CDR3 DNA reads TGTGCCAGCAGCCCGCGGGGGGGAGAAAGTATCTACGAGCAGTACTTC. Residues: CASSPRGGESIYEQYF.

This clonotype has only a few counts. The chain combines TRBV12-3 or TRBV12-4 with TRBJ1-1; D gene uncertain. The CDR3 is 14 amino acids. V was trimmed by 2 bases and J by 4 bases, leaving 11 bases between them. CDR3 in amino acids: CASSLSGRGTEAFF. The CDR3 DNA follows: TGTGCCAGCAGTTTATCCGGACGTGGCACTGAAGCTTTCTTT.

This clonotype appeared a few times. The chain recombines TRBV11-2 with TRBJ1-4, with 9 bases matching TRBD1. Germline V gene lookup returns CDR1 SGHAT and CDR2 FQNNGV. The CDR3 runs 16 residues. With V trimmed by 5 bases and J by 6 bases, 10 bases remained unmatched. The CDR3 region is CASSESGTGRYEKLFF. The CDR3 DNA sequence: TGTGCCAGCAGCGAGAGCGGGACAGGGCGATATGAAAAACTGTTTTTT. The full variable domain, rest sourced from reference TRBV11-2 and TRBJ1-4, is EAGVAQSPRYKIIEKRQSVAFWCNPISGHATLYWYQQILGQGPKLLIQFQNNGVVDDSQLPKDRFSAERLKGVDSTLKIQPAKLEDSAVYLCASSESGTGRYEKLFFGSGTQLSVL.

This clonotype was detected many times. The rearrangement links TRBV28 to TRBJ1-2; TRBD1 matches at 7 bases. The V gene end was trimmed by 9 bases and the J gene end by 4 bases; junction bases not matched to a gene: 5. The CDR3 sequence is 12 residues long. Germline V gene lookup returns CDR1 MDHEN and CDR2 SYDVKM. The CDR3 DNA is TGTGCCAGGCGACAGGGAATCTATGGCTACACCTTC. It is translated as CARRQGIYGYTF.

DNA of the CDR3: TGTGCCAGCAGTTACTCGATTGAGGGGACATACAATGAGCAGTTCTTC. This sequence encodes CASSYSIEGTYNEQFF. V and J are TRBV6-5 and TRBJ2-1; possible D gene TRBD1, 6 bases. Trimming left V 0 bases short and J 4 bases short, with 13 bases between. This CDR3 comprises 16 residues. Germline-derived CDR1 and CDR2 are MNHEY and SVGAGI.

This clonotype came up many times. The chain couples TRBV11-2 to TRBJ1-2; D possibly corresponds to TRBD1 (6 bases). The CDR3 has 13 amino acids. Germline CDR1 is SGHAT and CDR2 is FQNNGV. The V end lost 4 bases, the J end lost 7 bases, and 13 bases lay between the germline ends. Written as DNA, the CDR3 is TGTGCCAGCAGCTATGGGGGGGGCTCTGGCTACACCTTC. It codes for CASSYGGGSGYTF.

This chain joins TRBV15 and TRBJ2-5; D uncertain. Germline V gene lookup returns CDR1 LNHNV and CDR2 YYDKDF (reference sequence). The germline V and J ends were trimmed by 3 bases and 5 bases, with 10 bases remaining between them. The CDR3 consists of 13 residues. This CDR3 is CATSRTPAETQYF. The CDR3, as DNA: TGTGCCACCAGCAGGACCCCAGCTGAGACCCAGTACTTC.

This clonotype was detected ten times or more. The DNA of the CDR3 is TGCAGCGTTTGTGAGGGGGTTACGGACACTGAAGCTTTCTTT. It codes for CSVCEGVTDTEAFF. The genes are TRBV29-1 and TRBJ1-1, with a weak D call TRBD1 (6 bases). V shed 5 bases and J shed 3 bases, with 16 bases lying between them. Germline-derived CDR1 and CDR2 are SQVTM and ANQGSEA. The CDR3 loop spans 14 amino acids.

This clonotype has ten or more counts. This sequence joins TRBV5-1 and TRBJ1-6; D not resolved. Trimming left V 4 bases short and J 2 bases short, with 28 bases between. Germline CDR1 is SGHRS and CDR2 is YFSETQ. The CDR3 has 21 residues. CDR3 bases: TGCGCCAGCAGCCAGCTAGGTTTAGGGATACCGGACGCCCCCTATAATTCACCCCTCCACTTT. As protein: CASSQLGLGIPDAPYNSPLHF.

The V gene is TRBV7-2, the J gene TRBJ1-2; 9 bases map to TRBD1. Germline CDR1 SGHTA, CDR2 FQGNSA. CDR3 size: 14 residues. After removal of 3 bases from V and 7 bases from J, the junction contained 6 bases not matched to a gene. CDR3 sequence (DNA): TGTGCCAGCAGCTTCAACAGGGGGCGAGGTGGCTACACCTTC. Encoded protein: CASSFNRGRGGYTF.

The chain is built from TRBV2 and TRBJ2-2, with D maybe TRBD1 (6 bases). CDR3 length equals 14 residues. With 3 bases removed from V and 5 bases from J, the gap between germline ends came to 10 bases. The germline V gene encodes CDR1 SNHLY and CDR2 FYNNEI. The CDR3 protein is CASSEQGQTGELFF. DNA of the CDR3: TGTGCCAGCAGTGAGCAGGGGCAGACCGGGGAGCTGTTTTTT.

The rearrangement uses TRBV10-1 and TRBJ2-1; unclear D gene. Trimming left V 1 base short and J 4 bases short, with 5 bases between. This CDR3 has 13 amino acids. Looked up from germline, CDR1 is WNHNN and CDR2 is SYGVQD (reference sequence). CDR3: CASSEFWYNEQFF. The CDR3 nucleotides are TGCGCCAGCAGTGAGTTTTGGTACAATGAGCAGTTCTTC.

The rearrangement joins TRBV7-2 to TRBJ2-7; D perhaps matches TRBD1 (5 bases). In germline, CDR1 is SGHTA, CDR2 FQGNSA. The CDR3 loop spans 12 amino acids. V lost 5 bases, J lost 5 bases, and 10 bases lay in between. The CDR3 coding sequence is TGTGCCAGCAGCCCAGGGTGGAACGAGCAGTACTTC. It translates to CASSPGWNEQYF. The variable domain in full, completed from reference TRBV7-2 and TRBJ2-7, reads GAGVSQSPSNKVTEKGKDVELRCDPISGHTALYWYRQSLGQGLEFLIYFQGNSAPDKSGLPSDRFSAERTGGSVSTLTIQRTQQEDSAVYLCASSPGWNEQYFGPGTRLTVT.

This clonotype was counted at least ten times. The chain is built from TRBV30 and TRBJ2-3; no clear D gene. The V gene lost 4 bases and the J gene lost 1 base, with 9 bases spanning the gap. The CDR3 totals 13 residues. Germline V CDR1 and CDR2: GTSNPN, SVGIG (reference sequence). The CDR3 nucleotides read TGTGCCTGGACGGATGGGCGCACAGATACGCAGTATTTT. It codes for CAWTDGRTDTQYF. The full variable domain, completed using reference TRBV30 and TRBJ2-3, is SQTIHQWPATLVQPVGSPLSLECTVEGTSNPNLYWYRQAAGRGLQLLFYSVGIGQISSEVPQNLSASRPQDRQFILSSKKLLLSDSGFYLCAWTDGRTDTQYFGPGTRLTVL.

This clonotype showed up many times. The J gene is TRBJ2-7, the V gene TRBV20-1, with a weak D call TRBD2 (5 bases). Trimming stripped 3 bases from V and 5 bases from J, with 14 bases between. Germline assignment: CDR1 DFQATT and CDR2 SNEGSKA (reference sequence). CDR3 length equals 13 residues. The CDR3 sequence: CSASFGFGDEQYF. The CDR3 DNA follows: TGCAGTGCTAGTTTTGGTTTCGGGGACGAGCAGTACTTC.

This clonotype was seen at least ten times. The chain uses TRBV20-1 and TRBJ2-5, with TRBD1 matching over 9 bases. The CDR3 sequence is 13 residues long. Germline V gene lookup returns CDR1 DFQATT and CDR2 SNEGSKA (reference sequence). Germline trimming cut 5 bases from V and 6 bases from J; bases unmatched to any gene: 7. CDR3: CSAFRDRAKTQYF. CDR3 nucleotides: TGCAGTGCTTTCCGGGACAGGGCTAAGACCCAGTACTTC.

This clonotype has ten or more counts. The genes are TRBV13 and TRBJ2-5; TRBD2 is a possible D gene (5 bases). Germline V lookup: CDR1 PRHDT, CDR2 FYEKMQ (reference sequence). The length of the CDR3 is 15 residues. V was cut by 5 bases and J by 3 bases, with 16 bases left in between. The CDR3 sequence: CASSATGLNEETQYF. CDR3 DNA: TGTGCCAGCAGCGCCACCGGACTGAACGAAGAGACCCAGTACTTC.

At least ten counts were recorded for this clonotype. V gene TRBV29-1 combines with J gene TRBJ2-5; TRBD1 matches 8 bases. V was pared by 7 bases and J by 5 bases, with 6 bases of the junction left unmatched. CDR1 and CDR2 (germline): SQVTM, ANQGSEA. The CDR3 length is 12 residues. DNA for the CDR3: TGCAGCGGACGGACAGGGCGGGAGACCCAGTACTTC. Translating gives CSGRTGRETQYF. Variable domain in full (rest from reference TRBV29-1 and TRBJ2-5): SAVISQKPSRDICQRGTSLTIQCQVDSQVTMMFWYRQQPGQSLTLIATANQGSEATYESGFVIDKFPISRPNLTFSTLTVSNMSPEDSSIYLCSGRTGRETQYFGPGTRLLVL.

The gene calls are TRBV6-6 and TRBJ2-3, with 8 positions matching TRBD1. Germline values: CDR1 MNHNY, CDR2 SVGAGI (reference sequence). The V gene end was trimmed by 5 bases and the J gene end by 4 bases; junction bases not matched to a gene: 2. The CDR3 covers 13 residues. CDR3 DNA sequence: TGTGCCAGCAGTAGGACAGGGCCAGATACGCAGTATTTT. Its translation is CASSRTGPDTQYF.

The chain combines TRBV20-1 with TRBJ2-3; D remains unclear. V dropped 6 bases and J dropped 0 bases, with 13 bases sitting between them. Germline lookup yields CDR1 DFQATT and CDR2 SNEGSKA (reference sequence). The CDR3 sequence is 14 residues long. The CDR3 DNA reads as TGCAGTGCAAGAAGGGATTCTAGCACAGATACGCAGTATTTT. Translating it yields CSARRDSSTDTQYF.

Only a few counts were recorded for this clonotype. The chain links TRBV7-8 to TRBJ2-1; 9 bases align to TRBD2. In germline, CDR1 is SGHVS, CDR2 FQNEAQ. The CDR3 runs to 18 residues. Trimming at V came to 1 base and at J to 7 bases, leaving 14 bases not matched to a gene. CDR3 loop: CASSLVTQRGVPMNEQFF. The CDR3, as DNA: TGTGCCAGCAGCTTAGTGACTCAGCGGGGGGTCCCCATGAATGAGCAGTTCTTC.